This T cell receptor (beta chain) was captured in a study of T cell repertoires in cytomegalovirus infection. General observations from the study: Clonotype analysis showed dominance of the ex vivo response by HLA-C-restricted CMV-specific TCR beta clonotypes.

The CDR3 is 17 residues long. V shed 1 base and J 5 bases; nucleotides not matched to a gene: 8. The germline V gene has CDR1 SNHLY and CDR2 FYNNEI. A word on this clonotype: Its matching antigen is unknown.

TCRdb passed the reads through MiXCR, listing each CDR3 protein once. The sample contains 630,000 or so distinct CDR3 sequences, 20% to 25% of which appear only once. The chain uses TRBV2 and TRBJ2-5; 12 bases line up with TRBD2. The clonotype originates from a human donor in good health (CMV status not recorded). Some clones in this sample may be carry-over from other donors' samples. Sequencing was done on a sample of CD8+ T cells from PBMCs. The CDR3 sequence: CASSEGLAGGRRETQYF. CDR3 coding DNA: TGTGCCAGCAGTGAAGGCCTAGCGGGGGGGCGTCGGGAGACCCAGTACTTC.